This TCR beta chain was recorded in a study of regulatory T cells in long-lasting Graves disease. Whole-study context: Graves' patients, newly diagnosed, had taken antithyroid drugs under 3 months.

Study-wide results and caveats: Public clonotype sharing was higher in persistent than newly diagnosed patients. Small numbers of samples may have cut accuracy.

Arm-PCR of CDR3 regions and iRepertoire HTBI primers were the basis on which TCR beta libraries were built. TCRdb redid the calling of the multiplex PCR reads with MiXCR, one entry per CDR3 protein. The table lists about 430,000 distinct CDR3 sequences, over 12% of them singletons. The time point: newly diagnosed GD, antithyroid drugs for less than 3 months. RNA extracted from PBMCs served as the sequencing template. V gave up 2 bases and J gave up 9 bases; unmatched junction bases: 6. The CDR3 loop spans 15 amino acids. Germline CDR1 reads LGHDT; CDR2 reads YNNKEL (reference sequence). The sample holds a few counts of this clonotype. The antigen is not known. These data were also filed under a second study, of T cells in Graves' hyperthyroidism and ophthalmopathy. That study reports: The HTBI primer set drove a first-round RT-PCR of the TCR CDR3.

The origin of this receptor is a woman aged 40 to 49 with Graves disease. The sample here was peripheral blood mononuclear cells (PBMCs), taken at new diagnosis, from a patient treated with antithyroid drugs. V gene TRBV3-1 combines with J gene TRBJ2-1, with 11 nucleotides matching TRBD2. In DNA, the CDR3 is TGTGCCAGCAGCCAAAATCTAGCGGGAGGAATTGAGCAGTTCTTC. Its protein is CASSQNLAGGIEQFF.